The 29 T cell receptor beta chains below were found in one sample sequenced in a study of PD-1 blockade in mismatch repair-deficient tumors. Repertoires were generated with immunoSEQ multiplex PCR, while TCRdb's copy carries only in-frame clones and drops some. Altogether around 38,000 clones are present, about 76% being singletons, with the ten largest covering roughly 22%. The sequences come from peripheral blood, collected 4 weeks after starting pembrolizumab. These receptors all stem from an adult with mismatch repair-deficient cancer.

This clone ranks as medium-sized. The rearrangement joins TRBV5-1 to TRBJ2-7; TRBD2 aligns across 8 bases. This CDR3 is built from 17 residues. Germline V gene lookup returns CDR1 SGHRS and CDR2 YFSETQ. With 2 bases clipped from V and 6 bases from J, the junction kept 16 bases outside the gene matches. The CDR3 coding sequence is TGCGCCAGCAGCTTAGCAGGTTTTGCGGGAGGAGGTTTCGAGCAGTACTTC. It yields the protein CASSLAGFAGGGFEQYF.

This rearrangement joins TRBV5-4 to TRBJ1-2, with D maybe TRBD1 (5 bases). V was cut by 1 base and J by 1 base, with 17 bases left in between. The germline CDR1 and CDR2 sequences are SGHNT and YYREEE (reference sequence). This CDR3 is built from 17 residues. The CDR3 region is CASSLFGLLGDNYGYTF. The CDR3 nucleotides are TGTGCCAGCAGCTTGTTTGGCCTATTGGGGGATAACTATGGCTACACCTTC.

The chain has TRBV5-8 and TRBJ1-5; D unclear. In germline, CDR1 is SGHTS, CDR2 YDEGEE. V was pared by 2 bases and J by 1 base, with 16 bases between. The CDR3 has 17 residues. The CDR3 DNA sequence: TGTGCCAGCAGCTTCATGGTTTTGGGGTGGAGCAATCAGCCCCAGCATTTT. Amino acid sequence: CASSFMVLGWSNQPQHF.

V usage is TRBV6-6 and J usage is TRBJ1-1; D remains ambiguous. Trimming left V 8 bases short and J 0 bases short, with 13 bases between. This CDR3 contains 14 residues. Germline V gene lookup returns CDR1 MNHNY and CDR2 SVGAGI (reference sequence). CDR3: CASLYHPMNTEAFF. CDR3 nucleotides: TGTGCCAGCCTCTACCACCCCATGAACACTGAAGCTTTCTTT.

The chain recombines TRBV2 with TRBJ1-1, with D perhaps TRBD1 (5 bases). CDR3 length: 16 residues. V lost 9 bases to trimming and J lost 2 bases, with 22 bases between them. Germline V gives CDR1 SNHLY, CDR2 FYNNEI. The CDR3 reads CASSRDVGRDNTEAFF. The CDR3 DNA follows: TGTGCCAGTTCGAGGGACGTTGGTCGGGACAACACTGAAGCTTTCTTT.

This rearrangement joins TRBV30 to TRBJ2-7; TRBD1 matches 9 bases. Per the germline V gene, CDR1 is GTSNPN and CDR2 is SVGIG (reference sequence). V lost 8 bases, J lost 3 bases, and 5 bases stayed unmatched. The CDR3 has 12 amino acids. The CDR3: CAGDRVGYEQYF. As DNA, the CDR3 is TGTGCCGGGGACAGGGTTGGCTACGAGCAGTACTTC. Filled out from reference TRBV30 and TRBJ2-7, the complete variable domain reads SQTIHQWPATLVQPVGSPLSLECTVEGTSNPNLYWYRQAAGRGLQLLFYSVGIGQISSEVPQNLSASRPQDRQFILSSKKLLLSDSGFYLCAGDRVGYEQYFGPGTRLTVT.

A note on this clone: A read error is possible here, since a much larger clone lies one base away. Different DNA sequences within this sample yield the same CDR3. The J gene is TRBJ2-7, the V gene TRBV4-3; 9 bases line up with TRBD1. The CDR3 consists of 15 residues. J gave up 0 bases and V 0 bases, and 0 bases lay outside the gene matches. CDR1 and CDR2 from the germline V gene are LGHNA and YSLEER. CDR3 loop: CASSQETGGSYEQYF. The CDR3 bases are TGCGCCAGCAGCCAAGAGACAGGGGGCTCCTACGAGCAGTACTTC.

This chain connects TRBV10-2 to TRBJ2-7, with D hard to call. Germline CDR1 reads WSHSY; CDR2 reads SAAADI. Trimming removed 0 bases from V and 3 bases from J, with 6 bases in between. The CDR3 consists of 13 residues. In DNA form, the CDR3 reads TGCGCCAGCAGTGAGTCGACCCTCTACGAGCAGTACTTC. It codes for CASSESTLYEQYF.

This clone was observed a handful of times. The V gene is TRBV9, the J gene TRBJ2-3; TRBD2 aligns across 10 bases. Germline CDR1 SGDLS, CDR2 YYNGEE. The CDR3 is 16 residues long. J was trimmed by 7 bases and V by 0 bases; bases with no gene match: 8. The CDR3 loop is CASSVAPSGSLNTQYF. The CDR3 DNA is TGTGCCAGCAGCGTAGCTCCTAGCGGGAGTCTAAATACGCAGTATTTT.

This sequence joins TRBV19 and TRBJ1-5; a possible D gene is TRBD1 (5 bases). The V and J ends lost 8 bases and 2 bases respectively, with 25 bases between them. Germline values: CDR1 LNHDA, CDR2 SQIVND (reference sequence). The CDR3 contains 18 residues. CDR3 loop: CASAGGEFSGSGNQPQHF. CDR3 coding DNA: TGTGCCAGTGCGGGAGGGGAATTTTCTGGGTCGGGCAATCAGCCCCAGCATTTT. The full variable domain, rest sourced from reference TRBV19 and TRBJ1-5, is DGGITQSPKYLFRKEGQNVTLSCEQNLNHDAMYWYRQDPGQGLRLIYYSQIVNDFQKGDIAEGYSVSREKKESFPLTVTSAQKNPTAFYLCASAGGEFSGSGNQPQHFGDGTRLSIL.

This clone was seen a single time. The chain links TRBV27 to TRBJ1-5, with D unresolved. The length of the CDR3 is 16 residues. Germline V lookup: CDR1 MNHEY, CDR2 SMNVEV (reference sequence). The ends were cut back, 5 bases at V and 6 bases at J, with 20 bases in the middle. The CDR3 loop reads CASSPTASGQAQPQHF. The CDR3 DNA reads as TGTGCCAGCAGTCCCACGGCGAGTGGGCAGGCTCAGCCCCAGCATTTT.

The chain couples TRBV19 to TRBJ2-2; D is perhaps TRBD2 (6 bases). Germline V gene lookup returns CDR1 LNHDA and CDR2 SQIVND (reference sequence). This CDR3 spans 15 amino acids. Trimming removed 2 bases from V and 6 bases from J, with 13 bases in between. The CDR3 sequence is CASSIRGRSAGELFF. CDR3 sequence (DNA): TGTGCCAGTAGTATACGGGGGAGGAGTGCCGGGGAGCTGTTTTTT.

This clone was found a few times. Other DNA sequences of this sample code for an identical CDR3. The chain is built from TRBV6-5 and TRBJ2-7, with D uncertain. V lost 0 bases, J lost 3 bases, and 9 bases lay in between. Germline loops: CDR1 MNHEY, CDR2 SVGAGI. CDR3 length: 14 amino acids. The DNA of the CDR3 is TGTGCCAGCAGTTACTCAGGACCAGGCTACGAGCAGTACTTC. Translation: CASSYSGPGYEQYF.

V is TRBV6-1 and J is TRBJ2-1; 8 bases agree with TRBD2. Germline CDR1 and CDR2: MNHNS and SASEGT. Trimming cost V 4 bases and J 6 bases; bases outside gene matches: 11. This CDR3 comprises 16 residues. The CDR3 sequence is CASSGGAGEGSNEQFF. CDR3 DNA sequence: TGTGCCAGCAGTGGAGGAGCGGGAGAGGGCTCCAATGAGCAGTTCTTC.

The chain recombines TRBV30 with TRBJ2-1; D ambiguous. This CDR3 is 13 amino acids long. Trimming pared 7 bases from V and 6 bases from J, leaving 16 bases between. The germline V gene encodes CDR1 GTSNPN and CDR2 SVGIG (reference sequence). The CDR3: CAYYSLRLNEQFF. CDR3 DNA sequence: TGTGCCTACTATTCCCTTAGGCTCAATGAGCAGTTCTTC.

This clone was detected a few times. The rearrangement joins TRBV15 to TRBJ2-1; 7 nucleotides align to TRBD2. V lost 0 bases and J lost 6; bases outside the gene matches: 11. The CDR3 is 17 amino acids. Per germline, CDR1 LNHNV and CDR2 YYDKDF (reference sequence). The CDR3 DNA follows: TGTGCCACCAGCAGAGAAGTGCGACTAGCCAAGGTCAATGAGCAGTTCTTC. Protein sequence: CATSREVRLAKVNEQFF.

This rearrangement joins TRBV28 to TRBJ1-5; D is uncertain. From germline, CDR1 is MDHEN and CDR2 SYDVKM. Trimming removed 6 bases at V and 2 bases at J, with 17 bases between. The CDR3 is 16 residues long. The CDR3 loop is CASRPDKGTGNQPQHF. CDR3 sequence (DNA): TGTGCCAGCAGACCGGATAAGGGTACAGGCAATCAGCCCCAGCATTTT.

There are a few counts of this clone. The chain recombines TRBV7-3 with TRBJ2-7; 12 positions agree with TRBD2. Germline CDR1 and CDR2: SGHTA and FQGTGA. The CDR3 is 14 amino acids. V shed 5 bases and J 4 bases; nucleotides not matched to a gene: 3. CDR3 loop: CASSPTSGGYEQYF. CDR3 sequence (DNA): TGTGCCAGCAGCCCTACTAGCGGGGGGTACGAGCAGTACTTC.

This chain connects TRBV7-2 to TRBJ1-1, with D unresolved. Germline CDR1 SGHTA, CDR2 FQGNSA. The CDR3 runs to 15 residues. Deletions cut 5 bases from V and 3 bases from J, with 16 bases between. In nucleotides, the CDR3 is TGTGCCAGCAGCCCAGACGGCGGTCGCGACACTGAAGCTTTCTTT. Translation: CASSPDGGRDTEAFF. Looking up the rest from reference TRBV7-2 and TRBJ1-1 gives the full variable domain: GAGVSQSPSNKVTEKGKDVELRCDPISGHTALYWYRQSLGQGLEFLIYFQGNSAPDKSGLPSDRFSAERTGGSVSTLTIQRTQQEDSAVYLCASSPDGGRDTEAFFGQGTRLTVV.

The chain joins TRBV7-9 to TRBJ1-2; 7 nucleotides match TRBD1. The CDR3 totals 12 residues. Trimming took 2 bases from V and 12 from J; bases not matched to a gene: 6. The germline V gene encodes CDR1 SEHNR and CDR2 FQNEAQ (reference sequence). Written as DNA, the CDR3 is TGTGCCAGCAGCTTACTGACAGGGAGTCACACCTTC. This sequence encodes CASSLLTGSHTF.

This chain connects TRBV6-5 to TRBJ2-2; no clear D. V lost 0 bases to trimming and J lost 4 bases, with 6 bases between them. Germline CDR1 reads MNHEY; CDR2 reads SVGAGI. The CDR3 spans 14 residues. This CDR3 reads CASSYSAGTGELFF. In nucleotides, the CDR3 is TGTGCCAGCAGTTACTCGGCTGGCACCGGGGAGCTGTTTTTT.

The chain has TRBV6-1 and TRBJ2-1, with D possibly being TRBD1 or TRBD2 (5 bases each). Germline CDR1 MNHNS, CDR2 SASEGT. V lost 4 bases and J 7 bases, leaving 17 bases between the germline ends. The CDR3 extends over 15 amino acids. The CDR3 loop reads CASSGIRGRRNEQFF. CDR3 DNA sequence: TGTGCCAGCAGTGGGATAAGGGGACGGAGGAATGAGCAGTTCTTC.

This chain joins TRBV14 and TRBJ2-2, with 7 bases fitting TRBD2. Germline CDR1 is SGHDN and CDR2 is FVKESK. V was clipped by 4 bases and J by 7 bases; unmatched bases: 3. The CDR3 has 13 residues. The CDR3: CASSPTSFGELFF. CDR3 nucleotide sequence: TGTGCCAGCAGCCCGACTAGCTTCGGGGAGCTGTTTTTT.

The table lists this clone with a count of one. This chain connects TRBV18 to TRBJ2-1; 8 bases are a match to TRBD2. The V gene end was trimmed by 0 bases and the J gene end by 7 bases; junction bases not matched to a gene: 8. From germline, CDR1 is KGHSH and CDR2 LQKENI. This CDR3 has 16 amino acids. This CDR3 is CASSPPGVAGWNEQFF. The CDR3 region has the DNA TGTGCCAGCTCACCACCAGGGGTAGCGGGATGGAATGAGCAGTTCTTC.

V is TRBV5-8 and J is TRBJ1-1; 9 bases are shared with TRBD1. Germline assignment: CDR1 SGHTS and CDR2 YDEGEE. The V segment lost 4 bases and the J segment 5 bases; nucleotides outside the gene matches: 6. The CDR3 covers 14 residues. DNA for the CDR3: TGTGCCAGCAGCAACACAGGGGGCGGGACTGAAGCTTTCTTT. Amino acid sequence: CASSNTGGGTEAFF.

With regard to this clone: The identical CDR3 is also encoded by other nucleotide sequences in the sample. This chain uses TRBV19 with TRBJ2-1, with D unclear. The CDR3 consists of 14 residues. Between the trimmed V and J ends, which lost 5 bases and 0 bases, there was a span of 8 bases. Germline loops: CDR1 LNHDA, CDR2 SQIVND (reference sequence). The DNA of the CDR3 is TGTGCCAGTAGTGACCCTAGCTCCTACAATGAGCAGTTCTTC. Translating it yields CASSDPSSYNEQFF.

J is TRBJ1-5 and V is TRBV19; possible D gene TRBD1, 5 bases. Trimming removed 7 bases from V and 3 bases from J, with 13 bases in between. The CDR3 length is 14 residues. In germline, CDR1 is LNHDA, CDR2 SQIVND (reference sequence). For the CDR3, the DNA is TGTGCCAGTACCGCTGACAGTTACAATCAGCCCCAGCATTTT. This translates into CASTADSYNQPQHF.

The CDR3 reads CSVDTASYEQYF. The DNA of the CDR3 is TGCAGCGTTGACACAGCCTCCTACGAGCAGTACTTC. The V and J genes are TRBV29-1 and TRBJ2-7; D is unclear. Germline CDR1 and CDR2: SQVTM and ANQGSEA. V was shortened by 3 bases and J by 0 bases, with 6 bases between the two germline ends. The CDR3 covers 12 residues.

V is TRBV6-5 and J is TRBJ2-6; unclear D gene. Trimming shortened V by 5 bases and J by 0 bases, and 2 bases separated the two germline ends. The length of the CDR3 is 13 residues. Germline values: CDR1 MNHEY, CDR2 SVGAGI. The CDR3 sequence is CASSSSGANVLTF. Here the CDR3 DNA reads TGTGCCAGCAGTAGCTCTGGGGCCAACGTCCTGACTTTC.